This entry lists 29 T cell receptor beta chains sequenced from one sample in a study of PD-L1 blockade in urothelial cancer. This table comes from immunoSEQ multiplex PCR, and its TCRdb copy is limited to in-frame clones, with some not included. The sample shows approximately 110,000 clones, roughly 88% of them seen only once. The starting material was PBMCs, obtained around atezolizumab (anti-PD-L1) treatment. All receptors come from a man over 45 with urothelial cancer.

The chain carries TRBV5-1 and TRBJ2-7; D perhaps matches TRBD2 (6 bases). Germline assignment: CDR1 SGHRS and CDR2 YFSETQ. The V end was cut by 4 bases, the J end by 2 bases, with 16 bases between. The CDR3 runs to 15 residues. The CDR3 nucleotides are TGCGCCAGCAGCCCGGAGGGACGGAGTGCCTACGAGCAGTACTTC. It is translated as CASSPEGRSAYEQYF.

The chain has TRBV27 and TRBJ2-1; 13 bases align to TRBD2. The CDR3 spans 14 residues. J was trimmed by 6 bases and V by 5 bases; bases with no gene match: 1. Germline lookup yields CDR1 MNHEY and CDR2 SMNVEV (reference sequence). The CDR3 loop is CASSRTSGSNEQFF. The DNA of the CDR3 is TGTGCCAGCAGTCGGACTAGCGGGAGCAATGAGCAGTTCTTC.

The rearrangement joins TRBV6-1 to TRBJ1-5; the D is unclear. The CDR3 extends over 13 amino acids. The germline V gene has CDR1 MNHNS and CDR2 SASEGT. V lost 5 bases, J lost 4 bases, and 9 bases lay in between. CDR3 nucleotides: TGTGCCAGCAGTCGACAACAGAATCAGCCCCAGCATTTT. Protein: CASSRQQNQPQHF.

The chain links TRBV5-1 to TRBJ2-4; perhaps TRBD1 as D (6 bases). Trimming shortened V by 4 bases and J by 6 bases, and 14 bases separated the two germline ends. The CDR3 is made up of 14 amino acids. CDR1 is SGHRS, CDR2 YFSETQ, per germline. The chain's CDR3 is CASSDPGVPNIQYF. The CDR3, as DNA: TGCGCCAGCAGCGACCCAGGGGTACCAAACATTCAGTACTTC. The variable domain in full, with the rest retrieved from reference TRBV5-1 and TRBJ2-4, is KAGVTQTPRYLIKTRGQQVTLSCSPISGHRSVSWYQQTPGQGLQFLFEYFSETQRNKGNFPGRFSGRQFSNSRSEMNVSTLELGDSALYLCASSDPGVPNIQYFGAGTRLSVL.

The chain couples TRBV7-3 to TRBJ2-3, with 11 bases fitting TRBD2. The CDR3 is 17 amino acids. The trim removed 4 bases at V and 2 bases at J, leaving 8 bases unmatched. Germline V lookup: CDR1 SGHTA, CDR2 FQGTGA. This CDR3 is CASSSTGTSGPTDTQYF. The CDR3 bases are TGTGCCAGCAGCTCGACCGGGACTAGCGGTCCCACAGATACGCAGTATTTT.

The chain links TRBV14 to TRBJ1-2; no clear D. Germline CDR1 and CDR2: SGHDN and FVKESK. Trimming cost V 4 bases and J 7 bases, with 16 bases left between them. The CDR3 runs to 14 residues. The CDR3, as DNA: TGTGCCAGCAGCCGAAATATTGCGGGTGTTGGCTACACCTTC. Protein: CASSRNIAGVGYTF.

This rearrangement joins TRBV6-5 to TRBJ2-2; 10 nucleotides line up with TRBD1. CDR3 size: 16 residues. Germline trimming cut 4 bases from V and 5 bases from J; bases unmatched to any gene: 7. Germline V lookup: CDR1 MNHEY, CDR2 SVGAGI. The CDR3 sequence: CASSSATGGRTGELFF. The CDR3 bases are TGTGCCAGCAGTTCCGCGACAGGGGGCCGTACCGGGGAGCTGTTTTTT.

The genes are TRBV6-5 and TRBJ1-2; maybe TRBD1 (5 bases). Per the germline V gene, CDR1 is MNHEY and CDR2 is SVGAGI. Trimming stripped 0 bases from V and 1 base from J, with 12 bases between. The CDR3 length is 16 residues. The CDR3 DNA reads TGTGCCAGCAGTTACTCTGGGGCTGTCGGTAACTATGGCTACACCTTC. Translating gives CASSYSGAVGNYGYTF.

This chain joins TRBV18 and TRBJ2-3; 8 bases are shared with TRBD1. Germline CDR1 KGHSH, CDR2 LQKENI. This CDR3 has 15 amino acids. V lost 6 bases, J lost 2 bases, and 7 bases stayed unmatched. As DNA, the CDR3 is TGTGCCAGCTCGACCGGGACAGGCCTCACAGATACGCAGTATTTT. Protein sequence: CASSTGTGLTDTQYF.

The chain combines TRBV2 with TRBJ2-5; TRBD2 matches at 14 bases. The junction had 4 bases not matched to a gene; V was cut back by 4 bases and J by 9 bases. The CDR3 runs 14 residues. Germline V gene lookup returns CDR1 SNHLY and CDR2 FYNNEI. CDR3 nucleotides: TGTGCCAGCAGTGGAGGGACTAGCGGGAGTTCCCAGTACTTC. It yields the protein CASSGGTSGSSQYF.

This clone has just one count. V is TRBV28 and J is TRBJ1-2; 8 nucleotides agree with TRBD1. The germline CDR1 and CDR2 sequences are MDHEN and SYDVKM. This CDR3 is built from 14 residues. J was trimmed by 4 bases and V by 5 bases; bases with no gene match: 6. In DNA form, the CDR3 reads TGTGCCAGCAGTACTCGACAGGGGCTCTATGGCTACACCTTC. Protein product: CASSTRQGLYGYTF.

The rearrangement joins TRBV30 to TRBJ2-7, with D hard to call. The CDR3 is 11 amino acids. The germline gives CDR1 GTSNPN, CDR2 SVGIG (reference sequence). Trimming removed 2 bases from V and 4 bases from J, with 6 bases in between. CDR3 nucleotides: TGTGCCTGGAGTCGTATATACGAGCAGTACTTC. Amino acids: CAWSRIYEQYF.

This chain connects TRBV4-1 to TRBJ2-3; D possibly corresponds to TRBD1 (6 bases). Germline V lookup: CDR1 MGHRA, CDR2 YSYEKL. There are 13 residues in the CDR3. V gave up 3 bases and J gave up 7 bases, with 11 bases separating them. This chain's CDR3 is CASSHTGSYTQYF. CDR3 DNA: TGCGCCAGCAGCCACACAGGGTCGTATACGCAGTATTTT.

This clone was detected only once. The V gene is TRBV7-9, the J gene TRBJ2-1, with TRBD1 matching 8 bases. The CDR3 spans 15 residues. The ends lost 1 base at V and 7 bases at J; junction bases unmatched: 6. Germline V gives CDR1 SEHNR, CDR2 FQNEAQ (reference sequence). CDR3 sequence reads: CASSLGGQAANEQFF. The CDR3 DNA reads as TGTGCCAGCAGCTTAGGGGGACAGGCCGCTAATGAGCAGTTCTTC.

This clone was seen more than once but under ten times. The CDR3 DNA sequence: TGTGCCAGCAGCCCTACAGGAAGCTACGAGCAGTACTTC. This encodes CASSPTGSYEQYF. The V call is TRBV5-4, the J call TRBJ2-7, with D possibly matching TRBD1 (5 bases). The V gene lost 4 bases and the J gene lost 3 bases, with 11 bases spanning the gap. This CDR3 is built from 13 residues. The germline V gene encodes CDR1 SGHNT and CDR2 YYREEE (reference sequence).

The rearrangement uses TRBV7-9 and TRBJ2-1; D uncertain. Trimming left V 1 base short and J 9 bases short, with 13 bases between. CDR1 is SEHNR and CDR2 is FQNEAQ in the germline V gene (reference sequence). CDR3 size: 14 residues. CDR3 loop: CASSLEIRGSEQFF. CDR3 sequence (DNA): TGTGCCAGCAGCTTAGAGATCAGAGGCAGTGAGCAGTTCTTC.

This clone was seen only a few times. The chain uses TRBV9 and TRBJ2-2; D remains unclear. V lost 6 bases to trimming and J lost 6 bases, with 18 bases between them. This CDR3 region has 15 residues. From germline, CDR1 is SGDLS and CDR2 YYNGEE. The CDR3 nucleotides read TGTGCCAGCACCCGTTCGACAAACACGGCCGGGGAGCTGTTTTTT. This sequence encodes CASTRSTNTAGELFF.

V gene TRBV5-6 combines with J gene TRBJ1-2, with D tentatively TRBD1 (5 bases). The CDR3 sequence is 14 residues long. Germline V gene sequence: CDR1 SGHDT, CDR2 YYEEEE. Trimming pared 2 bases from V and 4 bases from J, leaving 12 bases between. The CDR3 coding sequence is TGTGCCAGCAGCTTTGACAGCCTCGCCTATGGCTACACCTTC. It translates to CASSFDSLAYGYTF.

This clone was counted a single time. The rearrangement joins TRBV11-2 to TRBJ1-1, with 9 bases lining up with TRBD1. CDR3 length: 16 amino acids. CDR1 is SGHAT and CDR2 is FQNNGV in the germline V gene. V shed 4 bases, J shed 4 bases, and the junction held 10 bases outside the gene matches. CDR3 residues: CASSSAPGQGPTEAFF. The CDR3 bases are TGTGCCAGCAGCTCAGCGCCGGGACAGGGCCCCACTGAAGCTTTCTTT.

This clone was recorded a few times. This chain uses TRBV6-1 with TRBJ2-3; possible D gene TRBD2, 6 bases. With 5 bases removed from V and 5 bases from J, the gap between germline ends came to 17 bases. There are 15 residues in the CDR3. From germline, CDR1 is MNHNS and CDR2 SASEGT. The CDR3 bases are TGTGCCAGCAGTCGGGACTCGCCAAGGGGAGATACGCAGTATTTT. Encoded protein: CASSRDSPRGDTQYF.

The CDR3 sequence is CARSINNEQFF. Written as DNA, the CDR3 is TGTGCCAGGTCAATCAACAATGAGCAGTTCTTC. The chain carries TRBV27 and TRBJ2-1, with D hard to call. The CDR3 totals 11 residues. V was pared by 9 bases and J by 5 bases, with 8 bases between. Per the germline V gene, CDR1 is MNHEY and CDR2 is SMNVEV (reference sequence).

The chain recombines TRBV2 with TRBJ2-5, with TRBD1 matching over 9 bases. The V gene end was trimmed by 6 bases and the J gene end by 4 bases; junction bases not matched to a gene: 6. Germline CDR1 reads SNHLY; CDR2 reads FYNNEI. The length of the CDR3 is 14 residues. CDR3 nucleotide sequence: TGTGCCAGCAGGGACAGGGGAACGAGAGAGACCCAGTACTTC. Translation: CASRDRGTRETQYF.

V gene TRBV5-1 combines with J gene TRBJ2-7; D possibly corresponds to TRBD1 (6 bases). The CDR3 consists of 18 residues. The germline V and J ends were trimmed by 3 bases and 4 bases, with 26 bases remaining between them. Per germline, CDR1 SGHRS and CDR2 YFSETQ. The CDR3 sequence: CASSSQLSPGGTIYEQYF. The CDR3 DNA is TGCGCCAGCAGCTCCCAGTTATCCCCAGGTGGGACAATATACGAGCAGTACTTC.

The chain carries TRBV5-1 and TRBJ2-2, with TRBD1 matching over 10 bases. Trimming removed 6 bases from V and 2 bases from J; junction bases left unmatched: 7. CDR1 is SGHRS, CDR2 YFSETQ, per germline. This CDR3 contains 16 residues. The CDR3 DNA reads TGCGCCAGCAACCGACAGGGGGCGGGAAACACCGGGGAGCTGTTTTTT. Its translation is CASNRQGAGNTGELFF. Using reference TRBV5-1 and TRBJ2-2 for the parts outside the CDR3, the full variable domain is KAGVTQTPRYLIKTRGQQVTLSCSPISGHRSVSWYQQTPGQGLQFLFEYFSETQRNKGNFPGRFSGRQFSNSRSEMNVSTLELGDSALYLCASNRQGAGNTGELFFGEGSRLTVL.

CDR3 in DNA: TGCGCCAGCAGCTTGGAACCGGGACTAGAGGCGGGTGAGCAGTACTTC. It yields the protein CASSLEPGLEAGEQYF. The chain employs TRBV5-1 and TRBJ2-7; TRBD2 matches at 8 bases. The V segment lost 0 bases and the J segment 7 bases; nucleotides outside the gene matches: 12. This CDR3 has 16 amino acids. Germline CDR1 and CDR2: SGHRS and YFSETQ.

The CDR3 loop is CASSLFTEAFF. The CDR3 DNA follows: TGTGCCAGTAGTCTTTTCACTGAAGCTTTCTTT. The chain carries TRBV19 and TRBJ1-1; D ambiguous. Germline V lookup: CDR1 LNHDA, CDR2 SQIVND (reference sequence). CDR3 length equals 11 residues. V dropped 5 bases and J dropped 4 bases, with 5 bases sitting between them. The full variable domain, its missing parts supplied by reference TRBV19 and TRBJ1-1, is DGGITQSPKYLFRKEGQNVTLSCEQNLNHDAMYWYRQDPGQGLRLIYYSQIVNDFQKGDIAEGYSVSREKKESFPLTVTSAQKNPTAFYLCASSLFTEAFFGQGTRLTVV.

This clone appeared once. The chain links TRBV30 to TRBJ2-2, with TRBD2 matching over 15 bases. Germline loops: CDR1 GTSNPN, CDR2 SVGIG (reference sequence). Unmatched junction bases numbered 21, after V lost 8 bases and J lost 8 bases. The CDR3 loop spans 19 amino acids. The CDR3 DNA follows: TGTGCCGAATCTCAGGGGGGACTAGCGGGAGGTGTGAGTGCGGGGGAGCTGTTTTTT. It is translated as CAESQGGLAGGVSAGELFF. The full variable domain, with the rest looked up from reference TRBV30 and TRBJ2-2, is SQTIHQWPATLVQPVGSPLSLECTVEGTSNPNLYWYRQAAGRGLQLLFYSVGIGQISSEVPQNLSASRPQDRQFILSSKKLLLSDSGFYLCAESQGGLAGGVSAGELFFGEGSRLTVL.

The J gene is TRBJ2-7, the V gene TRBV19; TRBD2 aligns across 10 bases. V shed 5 bases and J 3 bases; nucleotides not matched to a gene: 1. This CDR3 has 13 residues. Germline lookup yields CDR1 LNHDA and CDR2 SQIVND (reference sequence). In DNA, the CDR3 is TGTGCCAGTAGTCTAGCGGGAGTCTACGAGCAGTACTTC. This gives the protein CASSLAGVYEQYF. Combining the CDR3 with reference TRBV19 and TRBJ2-7 gives the whole variable domain DGGITQSPKYLFRKEGQNVTLSCEQNLNHDAMYWYRQDPGQGLRLIYYSQIVNDFQKGDIAEGYSVSREKKESFPLTVTSAQKNPTAFYLCASSLAGVYEQYFGPGTRLTVT.

About this clone: Relative to the germline gene, one junction end is altered; a read error may explain this. The rearrangement links TRBV27 to TRBJ2-7; TRBD1 agrees at 7 bases. The germline V gene has CDR1 MNHEY and CDR2 SMNVEV (reference sequence). The CDR3 has 13 residues. CDR3 in amino acids: CAGSFTGEREQYF. CDR3 DNA sequence: TGTGCCGGCAGTTTCACAGGGGAGCGCGAGCAGTACTTC.